The table lists the clone carrying this T cell receptor beta chain with a few counts. Its matching antigen is unknown. With a J-beta primer mix and a sample-barcoded 5' primer, a second PCR ran about 6 to 11 cycles. TCRdb analysed the 5' RACE reads with MiXCR anew, one entry per CDR3 protein. The sample shows approximately 1.5 million distinct CDR3 sequences, approximately 43% of them seen only once. The data derive from a study of blood T cells in healthy people across ages. Study background: T cells yielded about one barcoded beta molecule per two cells through template switching.

Study-wide results and caveats: Researchers deemed the diversity estimates from one million T cells underestimates. Long-lived donors had more naive CD4+ cells and higher diversity than aged donors.

The CDR3 extends over 14 amino acids. V shed 6 bases and J shed 0 bases, with 11 bases lying between them. The chain is built from TRBV12-3 or TRBV12-4 and TRBJ2-5; the D is unclear. The specimen sequenced was blood. This TCR came from a woman younger than 35 in good health. In DNA, the CDR3 is TGTGCCAGCAGCTTTATGGGGTACCAAGAGACCCAGTACTTC. Its translation is CASSFMGYQETQYF.